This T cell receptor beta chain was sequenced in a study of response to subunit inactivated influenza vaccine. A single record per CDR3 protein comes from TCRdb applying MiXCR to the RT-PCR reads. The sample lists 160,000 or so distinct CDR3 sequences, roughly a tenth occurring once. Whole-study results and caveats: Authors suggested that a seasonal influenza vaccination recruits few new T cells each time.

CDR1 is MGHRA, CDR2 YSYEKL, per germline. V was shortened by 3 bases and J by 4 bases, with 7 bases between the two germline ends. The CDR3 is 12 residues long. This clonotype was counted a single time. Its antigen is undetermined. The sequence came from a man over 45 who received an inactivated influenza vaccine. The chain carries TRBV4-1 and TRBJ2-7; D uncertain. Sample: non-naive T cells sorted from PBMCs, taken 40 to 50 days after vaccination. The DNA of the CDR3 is TGCGCCAGCAGCCAGAGCCCTTACGAGCAGTACTTC. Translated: CASSQSPYEQYF.